The 18 T cell receptor beta chains reported below all come from one sample, sequenced in a study of a mutant IDH1 vaccine in newly diagnosed glioma. No antigen has been identified for these receptors. Clones were read by immunoSEQ multiplex PCR, and TCRdb kept only the in-frame ones, dropping some. The sample contains about 29,000 clones, approximately 84% of which appear only once. Time point reported: week 23, last vaccination. One vaccine dose held 300 ug of mutant IDH1 20-mer peptide and came with topical imiquimod. Sequenced material: PBMCs, taken from a glioma patient whose treatment included an IDH1 peptide vaccine. The receptors were gathered from a woman aged 18 to 35 with glioma.

This chain uses TRBV9 with TRBJ2-2; TRBD2 agrees at 12 bases. The CDR3 contains 15 residues. V shed 4 bases and J 4 bases; nucleotides not matched to a gene: 2. The germline V gene encodes CDR1 SGDLS and CDR2 YYNGEE. CDR3 DNA sequence: TGTGCCAGCAGCCTGACTAGCGGGAGCACCGGGGAGCTGTTTTTT. This gives the protein CASSLTSGSTGELFF.

The chain carries TRBV6-5 and TRBJ2-7, with 13 bases that match TRBD2. The CDR3 totals 15 residues. CDR1 MNHEY and CDR2 SVGAGI come from the germline V gene. Trimming took 4 bases from V and 2 from J; bases not matched to a gene: 2. DNA of the CDR3: TGTGCCAGCAGTTTACTAGCGGGGGGGCCCTACGAGCAGTACTTC. It translates to CASSLLAGGPYEQYF.

The chain combines TRBV4-1 with TRBJ2-1, with 11 bases fitting TRBD2. The V and J ends lost 4 bases and 5 bases, in that order; junction bases with no gene match: 7. Germline loops: CDR1 MGHRA, CDR2 YSYEKL. The CDR3 is 16 residues long. The CDR3 reads CASSRSLAGEDNEQFF. CDR3 DNA: TGCGCCAGCAGCCGATCACTAGCGGGGGAGGACAATGAGCAGTTCTTC.

This clone appeared once. The chain recombines TRBV7-8 with TRBJ2-6; no clear D. Germline CDR1 is SGHVS and CDR2 is FQNEAQ. This CDR3 has 13 residues. Trimming pared 5 bases from V and 12 bases from J, leaving 14 bases between. The CDR3 DNA sequence: TGTGCCAGCAGCCGGCCTGGCGGTATCGTCCTGACTTTC. Residues: CASSRPGGIVLTF.

The chain couples TRBV4-1 to TRBJ2-1, with D tentatively TRBD2 (6 bases). The CDR3 has 16 amino acids. Trimming pared 1 base from V and 3 bases from J, leaving 13 bases between. From germline, CDR1 is MGHRA and CDR2 YSYEKL. The chain's CDR3 is CASSQVPGENYNEQFF. Here the CDR3 DNA reads TGCGCCAGCAGCCAAGTACCGGGGGAGAACTACAATGAGCAGTTCTTC.

The chain recombines TRBV6-1 with TRBJ2-7; possibly TRBD2 for D (5 bases). Trimming pared 6 bases from V and 8 bases from J, leaving 11 bases between. Germline CDR1 and CDR2: MNHNS and SASEGT. The CDR3 sequence is 11 residues long. CDR3 bases: TGTGCCAGCAGGGACGGGGTTCAGCAGTACTTC. Amino acids: CASRDGVQQYF.

The gene calls are TRBV15 and TRBJ2-6; the D gene is possibly TRBD1 (6 bases). Trimming pared 3 bases from V and 2 bases from J, leaving 11 bases between. The CDR3 has 16 residues. Germline assignment: CDR1 LNHNV and CDR2 YYDKDF (reference sequence). The CDR3 reads CATSSLQGAGANVLTF. CDR3 bases: TGTGCCACCAGCAGCCTACAGGGAGCTGGGGCCAACGTCCTGACTTTC.

There are a few counts of this clone. V gene TRBV15 combines with J gene TRBJ1-5; D gene ambiguous. The CDR3 extends over 13 amino acids. In germline, CDR1 is LNHNV, CDR2 YYDKDF (reference sequence). Trimming cost V 5 bases and J 5 bases, with 10 bases left between them. The CDR3 region has the DNA TGTGCCACCAGCTCTGAGACCCATCAGCCCCAGCATTTT. Encoded protein: CATSSETHQPQHF.

The V gene is TRBV27, the J gene TRBJ1-2; D possibly corresponds to TRBD1 (6 bases). Germline V lookup: CDR1 MNHEY, CDR2 SMNVEV (reference sequence). The CDR3 runs to 12 residues. V was trimmed by 6 bases and J by 8 bases, leaving 13 bases between them. The CDR3 nucleotides are TGTGCCAGCAGGAGGAGCGGGGGCGGCTACACCTTC. Its protein product is CASRRSGGGYTF.

CDR3 nucleotide sequence: TGTGCCAGCAGCTTAGGTGGGACCCAATCGAGGGAGCAGTACTTC. Amino acids: CASSLGGTQSREQYF. The V and J genes are TRBV7-6 and TRBJ2-7; possibly TRBD1 or TRBD2 for D (5 bases each). The CDR3 has 15 amino acids. The ends were cut back, 1 base at V and 7 bases at J, with 17 bases in the middle. Germline V CDR1 and CDR2: SGHVS, FNYEAQ.

The chain employs TRBV7-8 and TRBJ1-2; possibly TRBD1 for D (6 bases). Germline CDR1 reads SGHVS; CDR2 reads FQNEAQ. The CDR3 length is 15 residues. V was pared by 0 bases and J by 9 bases, with 17 bases between. CDR3: CASSLAGGAAMSYTF. In DNA form, the CDR3 reads TGTGCCAGCAGCTTAGCTGGGGGCGCGGCGATGAGCTACACCTTC.

This clone was seen a single time. One junction end disagrees with the germline gene, perhaps due to a read error. The V and J genes are TRBV7-7 and TRBJ2-2; 7 positions match TRBD1. CDR1 is SSHAT and CDR2 is FNYEAQ in the germline V gene (reference sequence). This CDR3 region has 14 residues. This CDR3 reads CASSSVTGPGELFF. The CDR3 nucleotides read TGTGCTAGCAGTTCCGTGACAGGGCCCGGGGAGCTGTTTTTT.

Here the CDR3 DNA reads TGTGCCAGCAGCTTGAAGGACAGGGTTAACTATGGCTACACCTTC. It translates to CASSLKDRVNYGYTF. This chain joins TRBV5-6 and TRBJ1-2; 8 bases agree with TRBD1. The CDR3 has 15 residues. Germline V gene data show CDR1 as SGHDT and CDR2 as YYEEEE. V was clipped by 1 base and J by 1 base; unmatched bases: 3. The variable domain in full, with the rest retrieved from reference TRBV5-6 and TRBJ1-2, is DAGVTQSPTHLIKTRGQQVTLRCSPKSGHDTVSWYQQALGQGPQFIFQYYEEEERQRGNFPDRFSGHQFPNYSSELNVNALLLGDSALYLCASSLKDRVNYGYTFGSGTRLTVV.

The gene calls are TRBV18 and TRBJ2-7; D is ambiguous. The CDR3 totals 13 residues. Trimming stripped 3 bases from V and 0 bases from J, with 6 bases between. Looked up from germline, CDR1 is KGHSH and CDR2 is LQKENI. CDR3 amino acids: CASSPDTSYEQYF. In DNA form, the CDR3 reads TGTGCCAGCTCACCCGACACCTCCTACGAGCAGTACTTC.

The V call is TRBV7-9, the J call TRBJ2-1; maybe TRBD2 (6 bases). The CDR3 has 13 amino acids. V was clipped by 7 bases and J by 4 bases, with 11 bases between them. CDR1 and CDR2 from the germline V gene are SEHNR and FQNEAQ (reference sequence). In DNA, the CDR3 is TGTGCCAGCACCCTGGGAGGATACAATGAGCAGTTCTTC. It yields the protein CASTLGGYNEQFF.

V and J are TRBV19 and TRBJ2-3; 7 positions match TRBD2. This CDR3 has 20 amino acids. J lost 1 base, V lost 5 bases, and 21 bases had no gene match. CDR1 is LNHDA and CDR2 is SQIVND in the germline V gene (reference sequence). The CDR3 is CASSPFASGLRRTRTDTQYF. The DNA of the CDR3 is TGTGCCAGTAGTCCCTTTGCCTCGGGACTACGCCGAACCCGCACAGATACGCAGTATTTT. Full variable domain (missing parts from reference TRBV19 and TRBJ2-3): DGGITQSPKYLFRKEGQNVTLSCEQNLNHDAMYWYRQDPGQGLRLIYYSQIVNDFQKGDIAEGYSVSREKKESFPLTVTSAQKNPTAFYLCASSPFASGLRRTRTDTQYFGPGTRLTVL.

The chain carries TRBV5-1 and TRBJ1-4, with 9 positions matching TRBD1. Per the germline V gene, CDR1 is SGHRS and CDR2 is YFSETQ. V lost 3 bases and J lost 3; bases outside the gene matches: 3. The CDR3 loop spans 15 amino acids. The CDR3, as DNA: TGCGCCAGCAGCTGGACAGGGGCAGCTAATGAAAAACTGTTTTTT. Translated: CASSWTGAANEKLFF.

CDR3 residues: CASSMGGREQFF. The CDR3 DNA sequence: TGTGCCAGTAGTATGGGTGGCCGTGAGCAGTTCTTC. This rearrangement joins TRBV19 to TRBJ2-1; D unresolved. Trimming removed 3 bases at V and 9 bases at J, with 9 bases between. CDR1 LNHDA and CDR2 SQIVND come from the germline V gene (reference sequence). This CDR3 has 12 residues.